The subject of this entry is one T cell receptor (beta chain). There is no known antigen for this receptor. No much larger clone is present one base from it, and per-base qualities are unavailable. In light of the paper, this sample's treatment or condition label describes: in vitro stimulation with specific CMV peptide epitopes to enrich CMV-specific T cells. TCRdb lists the instrument as Illumina HiSeq 1500. The public reads were quality trimmed at Q25 with fastp and then assembled into clones with MiXCR by TCRdb, keeping productive beta chains. Entries are consolidated by CDR3 protein sequence, retaining the most common genes and DNA. The sample table holds some 940,000 distinct CDR3 sequences, of which approximately 33% were seen once. The ten top clones hold around an eighth of the sample. The data were obtained in a study of T cell repertoires in cytomegalovirus infection (dated by TCRdb to about 2019). For context, the study as a whole: Alongside well-studied HLA-B-restricted epitopes, the peptide stimulations were aimed at recently identified HLA-C-restricted CMV epitopes, whose presentation resists viral immunomodulation. Donor HLA type was relevant to the analysis, because carriage of CMV infection together with the matching HLA type was indicated by public TCR beta signatures. What the authors observed across the whole study: The ex vivo response was dominated by HLA-C-restricted CMV-specific TCR beta clonotypes, and the single most frequent clonotype in two of eight donors was supplied by these HLA-C-restricted clonotypes. In both this cohort and an independent 352-donor cohort, the cumulative frequency of public TCR beta family members distinguished carriers of CMV infection plus the relevant HLA type.

Including cysteine and phenylalanine, the CDR3 has 13 amino acids. Kept here is only the CDR3 DNA, which spans 39 bases and is read in frame from base 1. V is pared back by 3 bases and J by 2 bases, with 10 bases lying between the germline termini. The germline V gene specifies SQVTM as CDR1 and ANQGSEA as CDR2. The clonotype comes from a human donor in good health (CMV status not recorded). Some clones in this sample may be carry-over from other donors' samples. The sequences come from cultured CD8+ T cells from PBMCs, collected from culture after CMV antigen stimulation. The sequence links TRBV29-1 to TRBJ1-2; TRBD1 is a weak D gene call, 6 bases matching. The nucleotides are TGCAGCGTTGACGCAACAGGGAACTATGGCTACACCTTC. Translation gives CSVDATGNYGYTF.